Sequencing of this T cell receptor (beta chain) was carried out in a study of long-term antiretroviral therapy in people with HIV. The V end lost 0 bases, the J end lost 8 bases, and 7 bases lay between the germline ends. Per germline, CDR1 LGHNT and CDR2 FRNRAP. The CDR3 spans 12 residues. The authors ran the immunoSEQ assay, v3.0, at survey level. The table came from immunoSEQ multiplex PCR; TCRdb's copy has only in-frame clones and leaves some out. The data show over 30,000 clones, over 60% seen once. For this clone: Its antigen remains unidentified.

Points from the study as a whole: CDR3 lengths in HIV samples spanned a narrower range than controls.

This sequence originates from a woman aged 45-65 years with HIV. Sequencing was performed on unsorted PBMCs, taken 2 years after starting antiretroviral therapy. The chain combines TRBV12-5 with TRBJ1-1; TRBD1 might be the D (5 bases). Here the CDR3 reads CASGLVRDEAFF. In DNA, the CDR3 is TGTGCTAGTGGTTTGGTACGGGACGAAGCTTTCTTT.